What follows are 26 T cell receptor beta chains derived from one specimen sequenced in a study of cytomegalovirus exposure and HLA in healthy donors. PCR was performed using 60 Vbeta and 13 Jbeta primers. Data came from immunoSEQ multiplex PCR; TCRdb stores just in-frame clones and leaves some out. The data contain more than 95,000 clones, roughly three quarters of them singletons. Sequencing was done on a sample of PBMCs. The receptors shown here come from a man aged 50-60 years in good health and CMV-seropositive.

V gene TRBV6-4 combines with J gene TRBJ1-2; a weak D match, TRBD1 (6 bases). The CDR3 has 13 residues. The V gene lost 3 bases and the J gene lost 8 bases, with 13 bases spanning the gap. Germline-derived CDR1 and CDR2 are MRHNA and SNTAGT. The CDR3 nucleotides are TGTGCCAGCAGTGAATCGGGACAACACGGCTACACCTTC. Translated: CASSESGQHGYTF.

The chain uses TRBV28 and TRBJ1-5, with 7 bases matching TRBD1. In germline, CDR1 is MDHEN, CDR2 SYDVKM. The trim removed 6 bases at V and 2 bases at J, leaving 7 bases unmatched. The CDR3 spans 15 residues. The CDR3 DNA reads as TGTGCCAGCAGCCTTTCAGGACAGGGCAATCAGCCCCAGCATTTT. This codes for CASSLSGQGNQPQHF.

The CDR3 protein is CASSPTRTGVNTGELFF. The CDR3 DNA sequence: TGTGCCAGCAGCCCTACCCGGACAGGGGTCAACACCGGGGAGCTGTTTTTT. The genes are TRBV5-5 and TRBJ2-2; 9 positions match TRBD1. The CDR3 length is 17 residues. The V segment lost 4 bases and the J segment 2 bases; nucleotides outside the gene matches: 9. Germline V gives CDR1 SGHKS, CDR2 YYEKEE (reference sequence).

This clone was detected a few times. Compared with germline, one end of the junction differs, possibly owing to a read error. This chain connects TRBV6-5 to TRBJ2-1; TRBD2 might be the D (6 bases). CDR3 length equals 13 residues. Germline V gives CDR1 MNHEY, CDR2 SVGAGI. This CDR3 is CASFRGWLNEQFF. The CDR3 nucleotides are TGTGCCAGCTTCCGGGGGTGGTTGAATGAGCAATTCTTC.

The chain uses TRBV19 and TRBJ2-2; 9 nucleotides match TRBD1. V was clipped by 7 bases and J by 2 bases; unmatched bases: 8. Germline V lookup: CDR1 LNHDA, CDR2 SQIVND (reference sequence). The CDR3 runs 16 residues. CDR3 region: CASIKLDRGNTGELFF. CDR3 in DNA: TGTGCCAGTATTAAACTGGACAGGGGAAACACCGGGGAGCTGTTTTTT.

Points on this clone: One end of the junction varies from germline; a read error may be responsible. This chain uses TRBV7-9 with TRBJ2-7, with a weak D call TRBD1 (6 bases). Per germline, CDR1 SEHNR and CDR2 FQNEAQ (reference sequence). This CDR3 has 15 amino acids. Here the CDR3 reads CSSSLVQGTYYEQYF. In DNA form, the CDR3 reads TGTTCCAGCAGCTTAGTACAGGGAACGTACTACGAGCAGTACTTC.

CDR3 residues: CASSDPGQGGPEAFF. CDR3 bases: TGTGCCAGCAGTGATCCGGGACAGGGGGGCCCTGAAGCTTTCTTT. This rearrangement joins TRBV6-1 to TRBJ1-1, with 11 bases aligning to TRBD1. This CDR3 has 15 amino acids. Trimming took 3 bases from V and 6 from J; bases not matched to a gene: 6. The germline gives CDR1 MNHNS, CDR2 SASEGT.

The chain employs TRBV9 and TRBJ2-2; TRBD1 aligns across 7 bases. This CDR3 has 14 amino acids. The germline CDR1 and CDR2 sequences are SGDLS and YYNGEE. The ends lost 4 bases at V and 6 bases at J; junction bases unmatched: 6. The CDR3 bases are TGTGCCAGCAGCATCATCCAGGGGGCCGGGGAGCTGTTTTTT. Its translation: CASSIIQGAGELFF.

This clone has only a few counts. The chain employs TRBV5-4 and TRBJ1-1; D is unresolved. The ends were cut back, 5 bases at V and 0 bases at J, with 5 bases in the middle. Looked up from germline, CDR1 is SGHNT and CDR2 is YYREEE (reference sequence). This CDR3 has 12 amino acids. CDR3 loop: CASSSVNTEAFF. The CDR3 DNA follows: TGTGCCAGCAGTTCGGTGAACACTGAAGCTTTCTTT.

The chain links TRBV29-1 to TRBJ1-2, with D tentatively TRBD1 (6 bases). The germline V gene encodes CDR1 SQVTM and CDR2 ANQGSEA. V was trimmed by 6 bases and J by 4 bases, leaving 18 bases between them. The CDR3 extends over 14 amino acids. The CDR3 here is CSVQLLRDTYGYTF. CDR3 sequence (DNA): TGCAGCGTCCAACTTCTCCGGGACACCTATGGCTACACCTTC.

V and J are TRBV27 and TRBJ1-2, with D uncertain. V lost 0 bases to trimming and J lost 6 bases, with 8 bases between them. In germline, CDR1 is MNHEY, CDR2 SMNVEV (reference sequence). The CDR3 is 13 amino acids. The CDR3 DNA follows: TGTGCCAGCAGTTTATCAGCAGGCAATGGCTACACCTTC. Protein sequence: CASSLSAGNGYTF.

On this clone itself: Compared with germline, one end of the junction differs, possibly owing to a read error. The rearrangement uses TRBV29-1 and TRBJ2-7, with 12 positions matching TRBD1. The CDR3 consists of 13 residues. CDR1 SQVTM and CDR2 ANQGSEA come from the germline V gene. The CDR3 protein is CSAGTGGSHEQYF. The CDR3 nucleotides read TGCAGCGCCGGGACAGGGGGCTCCCACGAGCAGTACTTC.

Notes on this clone: Its ends do not fully match the called genes, so a read error is possible. The chain has TRBV7-7 and TRBJ2-7, with TRBD1 as a possible D gene (7 bases). Germline assignment: CDR1 SSHAT and CDR2 FNYEAQ (reference sequence). The CDR3 length is 16 residues. CDR3 sequence: CASSLGEAGGTYEQYF. In DNA form, the CDR3 reads TGTGCTAGCAGCTTAGGCGAGGCAGGGGGGACCTACGAGCAGTACTTC.

The chain is built from TRBV12-5 and TRBJ2-1, with D possibly TRBD2 on 5 matching bases. The CDR3 extends over 14 amino acids. Germline V lookup: CDR1 LGHNT, CDR2 FRNRAP. V lost 4 bases and J 0 bases, leaving 7 bases between the germline ends. The chain's CDR3 is CASGSGSSYNEQFF. The DNA for the CDR3 is TGTGCTAGTGGTTCGGGGAGCTCCTACAATGAGCAGTTCTTC.

The J gene is TRBJ2-5, the V gene TRBV5-1, with 9 bases aligning to TRBD1. Per the germline V gene, CDR1 is SGHRS and CDR2 is YFSETQ. V lost 4 bases, J lost 3 bases, and 4 bases stayed unmatched. The CDR3 runs to 14 residues. Here the CDR3 DNA reads TGCGCCAGCAGCGCCCGACAGGGGGAAGAGACCCAGTACTTC. Protein: CASSARQGEETQYF.

The rearrangement uses TRBV7-2 and TRBJ2-7; a possible D gene is TRBD2 (5 bases). Germline CDR1 reads SGHTA; CDR2 reads FQGNSA. The CDR3 totals 17 residues. V was trimmed by 1 base and J by 4 bases, leaving 20 bases between them. The chain's CDR3 is CASSLGSPRHAGYEQYF. CDR3 DNA: TGTGCCAGCAGCTTAGGCTCTCCGCGGCACGCGGGTTACGAGCAGTACTTC.

The chain combines TRBV5-1 with TRBJ2-7, with 13 positions matching TRBD2. This CDR3 contains 15 residues. V lost 5 bases and J lost 2; bases outside the gene matches: 4. CDR1 SGHRS and CDR2 YFSETQ come from the germline V gene. CDR3 protein: CASRNGTSGAYEQYF. In DNA, the CDR3 is TGCGCCAGCAGGAATGGGACTAGCGGGGCCTACGAGCAGTACTTC.

This clone has more than one count but fewer than ten. This chain connects TRBV5-1 to TRBJ1-2, with TRBD1 identical over 7 bases. Germline loops: CDR1 SGHRS, CDR2 YFSETQ. CDR3 length equals 14 residues. The trim removed 4 bases at V and 8 bases at J, leaving 11 bases unmatched. This CDR3 reads CASSPDRTSGGYTF. The DNA of the CDR3 is TGCGCCAGCAGCCCGGACAGGACTTCTGGAGGCTACACCTTC. Looking up the rest from reference TRBV5-1 and TRBJ1-2 gives the full variable domain: KAGVTQTPRYLIKTRGQQVTLSCSPISGHRSVSWYQQTPGQGLQFLFEYFSETQRNKGNFPGRFSGRQFSNSRSEMNVSTLELGDSALYLCASSPDRTSGGYTFGSGTRLTVV.

J is TRBJ2-7 and V is TRBV5-1, with TRBD2 matching 8 bases. V was clipped by 1 base and J by 3 bases; unmatched bases: 6. From germline, CDR1 is SGHRS and CDR2 YFSETQ. The CDR3 totals 15 residues. CDR3 in amino acids: CASSLLREGGYEQYF. CDR3 bases: TGCGCCAGCAGCTTGCTTCGGGAGGGTGGCTACGAGCAGTACTTC.

This sequence joins TRBV10-3 and TRBJ2-4, with D perhaps matching TRBD1 (5 bases). This CDR3 spans 14 amino acids. Trimming shortened V by 8 bases and J by 7 bases, and 18 bases separated the two germline ends. The germline gives CDR1 ENHRY, CDR2 SYGVKD. The CDR3 spells CAISPQVDTNIQYF. CDR3 DNA: TGTGCCATCTCGCCGCAGGTGGACACCAACATTCAGTACTTC.

The rearrangement links TRBV11-3 to TRBJ2-3; TRBD2 is a possible D gene (7 bases). Germline V gives CDR1 SGHNT, CDR2 YENEEA. This CDR3 contains 18 residues. V dropped 4 bases and J dropped 3 bases, with 23 bases sitting between them. The CDR3 nucleotides read TGTGCCAGCAGCTCCCCTGCGGGGGCCTGGACGAGGACAGATACGCAGTATTTT. Translated, it gives CASSSPAGAWTRTDTQYF. Based on the CDR3 plus reference TRBV11-3 and TRBJ2-3, the full variable domain is EAGVVQSPRYKIIEKKQPVAFWCNPISGHNTLYWYLQNLGQGPELLIRYENEEAVDDSQLPKDRFSAERLKGVDSTLKIQPAELGDSAVYLCASSSPAGAWTRTDTQYFGPGTRLTVL.

In regard to this clone: The conserved phenylalanine or tryptophan normally closing the CDR3 is absent here, so this likely arose from a read error. V and J are TRBV7-9 and TRBJ1-2, with D possibly TRBD1 on 5 matching bases. CDR3 size: 13 residues. CDR1 SEHNR and CDR2 FQNEAQ come from the germline V gene (reference sequence). Trimming stripped 2 bases from V and 4 bases from J, with 8 bases between. CDR3 region: CASSLQGSYGYTL. CDR3 DNA: TGTGCCAGCAGCTTACAGGGATCCTATGGCTACACCCTC.

The V call is TRBV2, the J call TRBJ1-4; D not certain. V was pared by 2 bases and J by 10 bases, with 5 bases between. Germline V gives CDR1 SNHLY, CDR2 FYNNEI. The CDR3 is made up of 11 amino acids. In nucleotides, the CDR3 is TGTGCCAGCAGTGAAAGCGGAAAACTGTTTTTT. It specifies CASSESGKLFF.

The chain couples TRBV4-1 to TRBJ1-1; D uncertain. CDR3 length: 13 residues. CDR1 and CDR2 from the germline V gene are MGHRA and YSYEKL. Trimming left V 0 bases short and J 11 bases short, with 13 bases between. This chain's CDR3 is CASSQDNVAVAFF. The CDR3 DNA sequence: TGCGCCAGCAGCCAAGATAATGTAGCTGTTGCTTTCTTT.

The chain joins TRBV6-1 to TRBJ1-6; D not certain. V lost 0 bases, J lost 7 bases, and 19 bases lay in between. Germline CDR1 is MNHNS and CDR2 is SASEGT. This CDR3 contains 18 residues. The CDR3 DNA sequence: TGTGCCAGCAGTGAAGCTCCGCCAGGCCTCCGAAGGAATTCACCCCTCCACTTT. This gives the protein CASSEAPPGLRRNSPLHF.

V is TRBV9 and J is TRBJ1-5; 7 positions agree with TRBD1. Germline V gene lookup returns CDR1 SGDLS and CDR2 YYNGEE. The V segment lost 3 bases and the J segment 1 base; nucleotides outside the gene matches: 7. The CDR3 has 16 residues. The CDR3 DNA sequence: TGTGCCAGCAGCGGACTTCACAGGGGAAGCAATCAGCCCCAGCATTTT. Residues: CASSGLHRGSNQPQHF.